The present TCR beta chain was sequenced within a study of T cells in Graves' hyperthyroidism and ophthalmopathy (dated by TCRdb to the late 2010s). Background for the entire study: Peripheral blood was sampled at the time of initial diagnosis, prior to any treatment. To identify TCR V-J signatures that set the groups apart, the researchers used a discovery cohort of about a hundred patients, made up of around 42 with Graves' ophthalmopathy and about 60 with stable Graves' hyperthyroidism. Whether ophthalmopathy could be predicted prospectively was tested in an independent validation cohort made up of under 20 hyperthyroidism patients plus 17 patients who later progressed to ophthalmopathy. For training and testing, the 95 to 100 patients in the discovery cohort were randomly divided in a 7:3 ratio. Thyroid tissue and blood T-cell repertoires from six Graves' hyperthyroidism patients were also compared in the study. Following sampling, methimazole starting at 30 mg daily was given to hyperthyroidism patients, and high-dose intravenous methylprednisolone was given to ophthalmopathy patients. TCR Vbeta CDR3 sequencing of roughly 140 peripheral blood samples (around 45 ophthalmopathy, 75 hyperthyroidism and some 17 progressor patients) is reported in the paper.

Overall study results and their limits: In cross-validation, a model built on a 13 V-J signature told ophthalmopathy apart from stable hyperthyroidism with 87.88% sensitivity and roughly 82% specificity, and in testing the same model reached 80%/75%. No statistical method was used to set the sample size in advance, and investigators knew the group allocation. Most expanded thyroid clonotypes (frequency above 0.001) were also detected in blood, a finding suggesting that blood repertoires may reflect thyroid immune responses. In validation, progression to ophthalmopathy was predicted by the model with about 70% sensitivity and under 85% specificity, a median of approximately 6.5 months before onset.

The germline V gene encodes CDR1 SEHNR and CDR2 FQNEAQ (reference sequence). The germline ends are 8 bases apart after V is trimmed by 1 base and J by 1 base. The CDR3 has 16 amino acids, counting the end cysteine and phenylalanine. The retained sequence is limited to the CDR3, 48 bases, with the frame set at the first base. This clonotype was detected a few times. What this receptor recognizes is not known. Nothing much larger sits one base from this clone, and base qualities are not available. TCR beta CDR3 regions were amplified from RNA transcripts. For the first round of RT-PCR on the TCR CDR3, the HTBI primer set was used together with the Qiagen OneStep RT-PCR kit. The libraries were constructed in a second round of multiplex PCR and then size-selected and purified. Paired-end sequencing of the libraries was performed with 100 bp reads on an Illumina HiSeq2000. In the paper's pipeline: SOAPnuke was used to process the raw data, with reads discarded if the reads contained adapters or uncalled bases, had a mean Phred below 15, or lacked an exact constant-primer or identifier match. High-quality paired reads were merged with COPE v1.2.5, and unique nucleotide sequences were defined as clonotypes. Clonotypes were aligned to IMGT TRBV, TRBD and TRBJ reference segments using MiTCR v1.1. The analysis included only V-J combinations with a frequency above 0.0001, which together covered 99% to 99.2% of the repertoires. The TCS score was defined as the ratio of F50 (clonal expansion) to E x V (chaos), calculated using BLOSUM62-based TCRdist between CDR3 peptides within each V-J. Welch's t-statistics and random forest reduced roughly 540 V-J features to 10 to 15, which were used in a naive Bayes classifier (R e1071). TCRdb's own reprocessing of the public reads used fastp at Q25 and MiXCR and kept productive beta chains. Entries are consolidated by CDR3 protein sequence, retaining the most common genes and DNA. These V and J calls derive from TCRdb rather than the authors' analysis. Recorded for this sample are approximately 590,000 distinct CDR3 sequences; about 15% of them occurred a single time. Approximately 7% of the sample lies in the top ten.

Stable Graves' hyperthyroidism was defined as no progression to ophthalmopathy during 18 months of follow-up. Hyperthyroidism patients were aged 18 to 65 years and newly diagnosed, with disease duration of less than 2 months. Exclusion was applied to patients with uncontrolled infections, other autoimmune diseases, pregnancy or lactation. Diagnoses were based on clinical symptoms, serum thyroxine and TRAb, thyroid ultrasound and orbital computed tomography. PBMCs were isolated from about 9 ml of fresh peripheral blood by Ficoll-Paque density gradient centrifugation. Total RNA was extracted with Trizol reagent, and quality was checked on an Agilent 2100 Bioanalyzer.

Source material: blood. The clonotype was recovered from a woman under 40 with Graves' hyperthyroidism. This chain joins TRBV7-9 to TRBJ2-6, with no confidently assigned D gene. Read as DNA, the sequence is TGTGCCAGCAGCTTAGGTTTTTTATCTGGGGCCAACGTCCTGACTTTC. Its protein product is CASSLGFLSGANVLTF.